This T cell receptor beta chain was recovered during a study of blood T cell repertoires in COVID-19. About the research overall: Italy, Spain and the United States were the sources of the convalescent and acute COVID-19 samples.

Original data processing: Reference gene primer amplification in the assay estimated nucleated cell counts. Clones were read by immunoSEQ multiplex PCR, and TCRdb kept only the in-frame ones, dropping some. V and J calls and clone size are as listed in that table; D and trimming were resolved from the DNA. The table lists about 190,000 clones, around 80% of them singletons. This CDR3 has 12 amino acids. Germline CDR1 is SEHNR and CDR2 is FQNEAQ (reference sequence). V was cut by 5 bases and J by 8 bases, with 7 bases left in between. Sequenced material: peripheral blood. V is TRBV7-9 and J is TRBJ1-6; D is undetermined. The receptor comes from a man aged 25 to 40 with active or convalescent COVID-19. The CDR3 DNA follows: TGTGCCAGCAGCGAGAGGGATTCACCCCTCCACTTT. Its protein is CASSERDSPLHF.